The clone carrying this T cell receptor beta chain showed up many times. TCRdb used MiXCR to reprocess the RT-PCR reads, holding one entry per CDR3 protein. This sample has hundreds of thousands of distinct CDR3 sequences; roughly 14% occur once, and the top ten carry less than 9%. V lost 5 bases to trimming and J lost 5 bases, with 9 bases between them. The length of the CDR3 is 12 residues. The sample comes from a study of response to subunit inactivated influenza vaccine. This receptor was taken from a man aged 50 to 59 who received an inactivated influenza vaccine. This sequence joins TRBV12-3 or TRBV12-4 and TRBJ2-5, with D unresolved. The sample consisted of PBMCs from blood, taken approximately 15 days before vaccination. CDR3: CASSGLRETQYF. For the CDR3, the DNA is TGTGCCAGCAGTGGCCTGAGGGAGACCCAGTACTTC.